This is a list of T cell receptor beta chains from one sample in a study of blood T cell repertoires in COVID-19. The protocol was immunoSEQ multiplex PCR, while the TCRdb copy is restricted to in-frame clones and leaves out a portion. The sample lists some 50,000 clones, 75% to 90% occurring once. Specimen: peripheral blood. The receptor set was obtained from a man aged 65 to 85 with acute or convalescent COVID-19. Both conserved end residues are part of each CDR3. Fields, in order: J gene, V gene, CDR3 protein.

TRBJ2-7 | TRBV7-9 | CASLDGEDSYEQYF
TRBJ1-1 | TRBV30 | CAWSVGGWAFF
TRBJ1-5 | TRBV19 | CASSQQGASHNQPQHF
TRBJ1-3 | TRBV27 | CASRTEGGDTIYF
TRBJ1-4 | TRBV7-2 | CASTQGGAGQEKLFF
TRBJ1-1 | TRBV28 | CASSFQKGYIEAFF
TRBJ2-7 | TRBV5-1 | CASSGSQVTYEQYF
TRBJ1-1 | TRBV28 | CASSPTGVNTEAFF
TRBJ2-1 | TRBV28 | CASSDYRYNEQFF
TRBJ2-1 | TRBV7-2 | CASSLVAGNEQFF
TRBJ1-1 | TRBV15 | CATSSRGRTEAFF
TRBJ1-4 | TRBV2 | CASRQQGADEKLFF
TRBJ2-7 | TRBV7-9 | CASSFEGTGSLYF
TRBJ2-1 | TRBV15 | CATSRDPTRSEQFF
TRBJ1-4 | TRBV25-1 | CASRERDEKLFF
TRBJ2-2 | TRBV5-1 | CASKMSSGGDTGELFF
TRBJ2-5 | TRBV6-1 | CASSGGQGNWQETQYF
TRBJ1-4 | TRBV7-9 | CASSPDRGGEKLFF
TRBJ1-2 | TRBV3-1/TRBV3-2 | CASSSEGRGNYGYTF
TRBJ2-7 | TRBV5-1 | CASGPGTSTYEQYF
TRBJ2-5 | TRBV6-2/TRBV6-3 | CASSYPTRTGGGPQETQYF
TRBJ1-1 | TRBV9 | CASSSGQGFTEAFF
TRBJ1-1 | TRBV29-1 | CSVKTGTGRAFF
TRBJ1-2 | TRBV28 | CASSFGGIYGYTF
TRBJ1-2 | TRBV5-1 | CASSGGGPGYGYTF
TRBJ2-5 | TRBV7-9 | CASSSGQRETQYF
TRBJ2-5 | TRBV6-5 | CASTKTGRETQYF
TRBJ1-4 | TRBV19 | CASTKGQQGEKLFF
TRBJ2-7 | TRBV14 | CASSHRQGVEYEQYF
TRBJ1-1 | TRBV30 | CAWTSQVQAFF
TRBJ1-1 | TRBV7-2 | CASSIQGMNTEAFF
TRBJ2-3 | TRBV7-2 | CASSPTQGTDTQYF
TRBJ2-7 | TRBV27 | CASSQTSVSSYEQYF
TRBJ2-7 | TRBV6-5 | CASSSGGEGYEQYF
TRBJ1-1 | TRBV6-5 | CASSLFVSARTEAFF
TRBJ2-2 | TRBV5-1 | CASSLVNRGSAGELFF
TRBJ2-6 | TRBV21-1 | CASSKWRRTGEGNGANVLTF
TRBJ1-5 | TRBV18 | CASSPGIPGQGSPQHF
TRBJ2-7 | TRBV7-9 | CASSPGGTGVYEQYF
TRBJ2-2 | TRBV7-2 | CASSATGATAGELFF
TRBJ1-5 | TRBV2 | CASGGQLFNQPQHF
TRBJ1-1 | TRBV19 | CASSQGNTEAFF
TRBJ2-3 | TRBV11-1 | CASSLGPGLDTDTQYF
TRBJ2-7 | TRBV20-1 | CSARRGPEQYF
TRBJ1-4 | TRBV4-3 | CASSPGGGGEKLFF
TRBJ1-5 | TRBV4-1 | CASSQDQRSNQPQHF
TRBJ1-6 | TRBV28 | CASSLGRRSPLHF
TRBJ1-1 | TRBV7-9 | CASSLQGSDTEAFF
TRBJ1-1 | TRBV2 | CASSEPTRNTEAFF
TRBJ1-3 | TRBV2 | CASRTGLMNTIYF
TRBJ1-3 | TRBV30 | CAWDRGLSGNTIYF
TRBJ1-1 | TRBV6-2/TRBV6-3 | CASSNQGLNTEAFF
TRBJ1-4 | TRBV30 | CAWSAGTSGVKLFF
TRBJ1-4 | TRBV19 | CASSILGAPLEKLFF
TRBJ2-1 | TRBV10-1 | CASSIAGGQDEQFF
TRBJ2-7 | TRBV3-1/TRBV3-2 | CASSPDWDSYEQYF
TRBJ2-5 | TRBV5-1 | CASSLAPQAGGQETQYF